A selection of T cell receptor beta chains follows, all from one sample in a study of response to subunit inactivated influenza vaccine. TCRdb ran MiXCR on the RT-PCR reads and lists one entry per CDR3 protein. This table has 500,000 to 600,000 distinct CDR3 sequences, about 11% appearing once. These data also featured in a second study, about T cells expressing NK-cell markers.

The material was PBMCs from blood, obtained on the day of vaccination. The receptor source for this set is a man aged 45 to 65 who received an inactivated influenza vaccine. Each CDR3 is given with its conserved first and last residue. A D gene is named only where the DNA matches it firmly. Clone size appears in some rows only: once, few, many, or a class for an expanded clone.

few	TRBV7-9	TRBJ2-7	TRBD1	TGTGCCAGCAGCCCACCGGGACAGTTGTTTGCCGAGCAGTACTTC	CASSPPGQLFAEQYF
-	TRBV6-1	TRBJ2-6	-	TGTGCCAGCAGACAAGGCTTCGGGGCCAACGTCCTGACTTTC	CASRQGFGANVLTF
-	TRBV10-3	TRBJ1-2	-	TGTGCCATCAGTGAGGTGACAGTGAACTATGGCTACACCTTC	CAISEVTVNYGYTF
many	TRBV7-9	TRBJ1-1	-	TGTGCCAGCAGCTTATACGGGTCGAACACTGAAGCTTTCTTT	CASSLYGSNTEAFF
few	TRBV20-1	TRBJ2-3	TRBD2	TGCAGTGCGAGACTAGCGGGGGAGTCGGATACGCAGTATTTT	CSARLAGESDTQYF
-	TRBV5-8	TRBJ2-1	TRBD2	TGTGCCAGCAGCTTGGGGCTAGCGGGAGCCTATGAGCAGTTCTTC	CASSLGLAGAYEQFF
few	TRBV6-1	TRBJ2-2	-	TGTGCCAGCAGCCAATACCGGACCGGGGAGCTGTTTTTT	CASSQYRTGELFF
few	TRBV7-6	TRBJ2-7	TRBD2	TGTGCCAGCAGCTCCGGGACTAGCGGGAGGGCCTCATACGAGCAGTACTTC	CASSSGTSGRASYEQYF
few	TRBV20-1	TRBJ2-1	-	TGCAGTGCTCCATTTTGGGGTAGGAACAATGAGCAGTTCTTC	CSAPFWGRNNEQFF
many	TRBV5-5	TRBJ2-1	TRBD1	TGTGCCAGCAGCTTTGGACAGGGGGCAGGGAATGAGCAGTTCTTC	CASSFGQGAGNEQFF
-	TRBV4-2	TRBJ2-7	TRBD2	TGTGCCAGCAGCCAAGAGCGGGAGGGCCTGGACGAGCAGTACTTC	CASSQEREGLDEQYF
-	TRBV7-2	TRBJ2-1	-	TGTGCCAGCAGCTTAGATGCTTCGGAGCAGTTCTTC	CASSLDASEQFF
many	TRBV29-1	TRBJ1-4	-	TGCAGCGTGCGGACAGATAATGAAAAACTGTTTTTT	CSVRTDNEKLFF
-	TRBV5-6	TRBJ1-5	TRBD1	TGTGCCAGCAGCTTGGAGGGTCCAGGGGGTGGACAGCCCCAGCATTTT	CASSLEGPGGGQPQHF
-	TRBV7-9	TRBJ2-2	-	TGTGCCAGCAGCTCCCCTAGTGGAGGCGGGAACACCGGGGAGCTGTTTTTT	CASSSPSGGGNTGELFF
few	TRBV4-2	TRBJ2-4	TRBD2	TGTGCCAGCAGCCAAGATTCTCCGCCAGGGAGGGGAAACATTCAGTACTTC	CASSQDSPPGRGNIQYF
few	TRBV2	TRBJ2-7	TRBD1	TGTGCCAGCATTCTTACAGGGGGCAGCTACGAGCAGTACTTC	CASILTGGSYEQYF
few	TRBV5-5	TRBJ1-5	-	TGTGCCAGCAGCCCCATGGAACGTCCGGAGCAGCCCCAGCATTTT	CASSPMERPEQPQHF
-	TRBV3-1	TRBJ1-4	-	TGTGCCAGCAGCCCCACCCGGCAGGGAGAAAAACTGTTTTTT	CASSPTRQGEKLFF
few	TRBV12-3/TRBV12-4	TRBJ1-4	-	TGTGCCAGCAGGTATTTGGGCCCTAATGAAAAACTGTTTTTT	CASRYLGPNEKLFF
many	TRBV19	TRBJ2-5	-	TGTGCCAGTAGTAGACGAGGAGAGGAGACCCAGTACTTC	CASSRRGEETQYF
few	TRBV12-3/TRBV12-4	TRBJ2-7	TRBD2	TGTGCCAGCAGTAGACTAGCGGGGGGACAGAGGTACGAGCAGTACTTC	CASSRLAGGQRYEQYF
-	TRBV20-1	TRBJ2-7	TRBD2	TGCAGTGCTAGAGGCGGGAGGCCCCCCTACGAGCAGTACTTC	CSARGGRPPYEQYF
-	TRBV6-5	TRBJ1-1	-	TGTGCCAGCAGTTACTCCGTACAGCAGAACACTGAAGCTTTCTTT	CASSYSVQQNTEAFF
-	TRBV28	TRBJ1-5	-	TGTGCCAGCAGCCTAAAGTACAGGCCATACCAGCCCCAGCATTTT	CASSLKYRPYQPQHF
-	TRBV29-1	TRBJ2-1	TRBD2	TGCAGCGTTGGCGGGAGGGCCTTCAATGAGCAGTTCTTC	CSVGGRAFNEQFF
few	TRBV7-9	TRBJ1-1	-	TGTGCCAGCAGCCCAAAGGGCCGGGGAGGGAACACTGAAGCTTTCTTT	CASSPKGRGGNTEAFF
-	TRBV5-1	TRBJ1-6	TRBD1	TGCGCCAGCTCCCCAGGGGACAGGGGGCGAGGATTCCTTTCACCCCTCCACTTT	CASSPGDRGRGFLSPLHF
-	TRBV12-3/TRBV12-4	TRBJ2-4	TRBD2	TGTGCCAGCAGTTTTGCCCTAGCGGGGAGAGAAGACTTC	CASSFALAGREDF
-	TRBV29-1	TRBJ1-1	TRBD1	TGCAGCGTTGCCGGGACAGGGATCACTGAAGCTTTCTTT	CSVAGTGITEAFF
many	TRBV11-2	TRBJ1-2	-	TGTGCCAGCAGGGGGATTGGGCTCTATGGCTACACCTTC	CASRGIGLYGYTF
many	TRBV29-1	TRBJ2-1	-	TGCAGCGTTGGGCCCCGGACGGGACTCAATGAGCAGTTCTTC	CSVGPRTGLNEQFF
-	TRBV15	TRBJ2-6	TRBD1	TGTGCCACCGGACAGGGGGCCCTATCTGGGGCCAACGTCCTGACTTTC	CATGQGALSGANVLTF
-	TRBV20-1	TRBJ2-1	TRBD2	TGCAGTGCTCTAGGGACTAGCGGGGGGAATGAGCAGTTCTTC	CSALGTSGGNEQFF
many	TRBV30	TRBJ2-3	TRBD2	TGTGCCTGGAGTAGAGGGCGGGGGACAGATACGCAGTATTTT	CAWSRGRGTDTQYF
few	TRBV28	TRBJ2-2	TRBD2	TGTGCCAGCAGTTCACTAGCGGGAGGGTTCACCGGGGAGCTGTTTTTT	CASSSLAGGFTGELFF
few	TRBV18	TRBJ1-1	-	TGTGCCAGCTCACCACCATATCTCTTTGTTGAGAACACTGAAGCTTTCTTT	CASSPPYLFVENTEAFF
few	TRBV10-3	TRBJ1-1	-	TGTGCCATCAGTGAGACGGACCGAGTAGCTTTCTTT	CAISETDRVAFF
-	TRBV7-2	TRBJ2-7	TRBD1	TGTGCCAGCAGCTTAGGTGAGGGACAGGCCTACGAGCAGTACTTC	CASSLGEGQAYEQYF
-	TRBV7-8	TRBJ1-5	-	TGTGCCAGCAGCTCCTGGGGCGGTTCCGATAGCAATCAGCCCCAGCATTTT	CASSSWGGSDSNQPQHF
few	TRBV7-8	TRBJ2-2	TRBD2	TGTGCCAGCAGCGTGGGACTAGCGGTAAACACCGGGGAGCTGTTTTTT	CASSVGLAVNTGELFF
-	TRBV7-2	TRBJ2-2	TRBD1	TGTGCCAGCAGCTGGACAGGAATTAATAGCGGGGAGCTGTTTTTT	CASSWTGINSGELFF
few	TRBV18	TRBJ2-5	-	TGTGCCAGCTCAAATGTACAAGAGACCCAGTACTTC	CASSNVQETQYF
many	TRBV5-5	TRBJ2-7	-	TGTGCCAGCAGCTTGGAAGAATTTTTTGGGGAGCAGTACTTC	CASSLEEFFGEQYF